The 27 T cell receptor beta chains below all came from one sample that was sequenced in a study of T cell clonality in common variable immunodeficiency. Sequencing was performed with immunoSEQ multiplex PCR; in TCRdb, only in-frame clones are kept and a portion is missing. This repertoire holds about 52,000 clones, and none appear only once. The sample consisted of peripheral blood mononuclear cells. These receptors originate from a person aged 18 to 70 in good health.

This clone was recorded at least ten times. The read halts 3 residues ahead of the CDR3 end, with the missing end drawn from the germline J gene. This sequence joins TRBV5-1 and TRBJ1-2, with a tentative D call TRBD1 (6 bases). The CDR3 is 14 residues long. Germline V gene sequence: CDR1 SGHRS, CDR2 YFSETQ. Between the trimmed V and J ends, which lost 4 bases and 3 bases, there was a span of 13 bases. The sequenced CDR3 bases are TGCGCCAGCAGCCACGGGACAACTTACTATGGC. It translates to CASSHGTTYYG. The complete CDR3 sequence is CASSHGTTYYGYTF. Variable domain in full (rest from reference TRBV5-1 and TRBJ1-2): KAGVTQTPRYLIKTRGQQVTLSCSPISGHRSVSWYQQTPGQGLQFLFEYFSETQRNKGNFPGRFSGRQFSNSRSEMNVSTLELGDSALYLCASSHGTTYYGYTFGSGTRLTVV.

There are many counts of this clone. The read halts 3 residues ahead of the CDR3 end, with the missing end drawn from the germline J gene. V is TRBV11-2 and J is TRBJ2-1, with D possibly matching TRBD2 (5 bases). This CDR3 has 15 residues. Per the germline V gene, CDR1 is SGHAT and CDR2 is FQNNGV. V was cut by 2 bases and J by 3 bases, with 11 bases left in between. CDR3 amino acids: CASSLRRANYNEQFF. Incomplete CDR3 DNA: TGTGCCAGCAGCTTAAGGCGGGCTAACTACAATGAG.

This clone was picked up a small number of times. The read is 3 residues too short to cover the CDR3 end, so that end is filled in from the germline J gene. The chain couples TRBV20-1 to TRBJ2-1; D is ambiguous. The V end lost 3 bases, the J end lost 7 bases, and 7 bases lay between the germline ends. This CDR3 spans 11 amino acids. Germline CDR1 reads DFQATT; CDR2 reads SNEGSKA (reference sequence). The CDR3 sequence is CSASLGNEQFF. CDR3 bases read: TGCAGTGCTAGTCTCGGGAATGAG.

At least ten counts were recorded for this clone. The covered CDR3 bases are TGCGCCAGCAGCCAGAACCGGGACAGCCCCTACGAG. This sequence encodes CASSQNRDSPYE. The whole CDR3 reads CASSQNRDSPYEQYF. V is TRBV4-1 and J is TRBJ2-7, with 7 bases fitting TRBD1. The CDR3 end lies 3 residues beyond the end of the read and is filled in from the germline J gene. There are 15 residues in the CDR3. CDR1 is MGHRA and CDR2 is YSYEKL in the germline V gene. V lost 3 bases to trimming and J lost 2 bases; unmatched junction nucleotides: 7.

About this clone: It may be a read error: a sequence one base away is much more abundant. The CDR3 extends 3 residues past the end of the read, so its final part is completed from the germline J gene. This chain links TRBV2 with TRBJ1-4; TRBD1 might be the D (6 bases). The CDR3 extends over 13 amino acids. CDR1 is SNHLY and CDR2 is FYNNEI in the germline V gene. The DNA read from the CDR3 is TGTGCCAGCAGCCAGGGGATCGGTTCACCA. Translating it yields CASSQGIGSP. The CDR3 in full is CASSQGIGSPLFF.

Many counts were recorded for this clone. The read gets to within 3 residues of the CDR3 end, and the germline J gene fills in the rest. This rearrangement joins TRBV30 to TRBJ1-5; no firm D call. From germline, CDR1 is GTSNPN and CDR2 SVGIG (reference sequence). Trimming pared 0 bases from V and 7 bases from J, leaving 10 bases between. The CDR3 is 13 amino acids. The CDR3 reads CAWSVAAGQPQHF. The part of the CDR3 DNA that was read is TGTGCCTGGAGTGTAGCCGCAGGCCAGCCC.

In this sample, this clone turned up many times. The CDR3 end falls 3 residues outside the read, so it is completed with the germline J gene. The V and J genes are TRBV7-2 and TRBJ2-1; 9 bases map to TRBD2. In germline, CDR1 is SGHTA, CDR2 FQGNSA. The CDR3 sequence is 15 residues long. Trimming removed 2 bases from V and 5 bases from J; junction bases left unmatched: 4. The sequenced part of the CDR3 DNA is TGTGCCAGCAGCTTATGGCCTAGCGGGGACAATGAG. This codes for CASSLWPSGDNE. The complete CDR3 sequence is CASSLWPSGDNEQFF. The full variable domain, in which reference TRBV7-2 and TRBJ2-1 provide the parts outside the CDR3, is GAGVSQSPSNKVTEKGKDVELRCDPISGHTALYWYRQSLGQGLEFLIYFQGNSAPDKSGLPSDRFSAERTGGSVSTLTIQRTQQEDSAVYLCASSLWPSGDNEQFFGPGTRLTVL.

The CDR3 sequence: CASSGWWDSKNTEAFF. The CDR3 DNA, read in part, is TGTGCCAGCAGCGGGTGGTGGGACAGCAAGAACACTGAA. The chain couples TRBV7-8 to TRBJ1-1; the match to TRBD1 covers 7 bases. Read coverage stops 3 residues before the CDR3 terminus; the germline J gene supplies the remainder. CDR3 length: 16 amino acids. The junction had 10 bases not matched to a gene; V was cut back by 5 bases and J by 1 base. Germline CDR1 and CDR2: SGHVS and FQNEAQ.

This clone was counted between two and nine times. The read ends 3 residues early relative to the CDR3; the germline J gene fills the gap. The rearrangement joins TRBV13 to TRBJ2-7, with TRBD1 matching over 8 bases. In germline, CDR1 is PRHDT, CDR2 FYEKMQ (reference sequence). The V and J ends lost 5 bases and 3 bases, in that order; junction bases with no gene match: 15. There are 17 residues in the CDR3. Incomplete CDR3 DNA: TGTGCCAGCAGCCCAAGGACAGGGCCCCTTACCGACTACGAG. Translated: CASSPRTGPLTDYE. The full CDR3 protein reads CASSPRTGPLTDYEQYF.

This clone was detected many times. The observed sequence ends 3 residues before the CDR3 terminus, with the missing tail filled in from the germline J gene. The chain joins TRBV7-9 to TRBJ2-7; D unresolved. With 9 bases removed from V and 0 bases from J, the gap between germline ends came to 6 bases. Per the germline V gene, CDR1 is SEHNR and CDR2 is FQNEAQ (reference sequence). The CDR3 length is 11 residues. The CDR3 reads CASANSYEQYF. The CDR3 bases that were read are TGTGCCAGTGCGAACTCCTACGAG.

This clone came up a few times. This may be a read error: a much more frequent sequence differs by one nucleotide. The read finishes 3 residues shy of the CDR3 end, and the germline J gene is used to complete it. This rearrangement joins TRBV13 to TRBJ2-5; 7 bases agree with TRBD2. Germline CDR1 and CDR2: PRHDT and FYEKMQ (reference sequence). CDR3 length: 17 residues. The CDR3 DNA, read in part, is TGTGCCAGCAGCCTAAGAAGGACTAGTGGTCGTACAGATACC. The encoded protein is CASSLRRTSGRTDT. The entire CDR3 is CASSLRRTSGRTDTQYF.

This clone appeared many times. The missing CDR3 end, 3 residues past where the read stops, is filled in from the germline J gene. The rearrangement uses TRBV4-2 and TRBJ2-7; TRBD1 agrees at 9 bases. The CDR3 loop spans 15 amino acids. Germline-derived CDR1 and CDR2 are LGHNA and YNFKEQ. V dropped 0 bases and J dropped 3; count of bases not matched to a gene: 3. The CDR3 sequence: CASSQEQGASYEQYF. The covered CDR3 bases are TGTGCCAGCAGCCAAGAACAGGGGGCGAGCTACGAG.

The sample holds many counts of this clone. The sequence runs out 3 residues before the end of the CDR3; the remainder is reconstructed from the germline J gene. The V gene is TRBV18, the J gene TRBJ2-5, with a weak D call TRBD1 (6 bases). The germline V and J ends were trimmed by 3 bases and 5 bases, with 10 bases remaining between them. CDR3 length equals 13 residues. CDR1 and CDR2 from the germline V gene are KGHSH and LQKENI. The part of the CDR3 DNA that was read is TGTGCCAGCTCACCGGCAGGGGCCGAGACC. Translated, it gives CASSPAGAET. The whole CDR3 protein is CASSPAGAETQYF. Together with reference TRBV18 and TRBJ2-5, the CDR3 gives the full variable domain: NAGVMQNPRHLVRRRGQEARLRCSPMKGHSHVYWYRQLPEEGLKFMVYLQKENIIDESGMPKERFSAEFPKEGPSILRIQQVVRGDSAAYFCASSPAGAETQYFGPGTRLLVL.

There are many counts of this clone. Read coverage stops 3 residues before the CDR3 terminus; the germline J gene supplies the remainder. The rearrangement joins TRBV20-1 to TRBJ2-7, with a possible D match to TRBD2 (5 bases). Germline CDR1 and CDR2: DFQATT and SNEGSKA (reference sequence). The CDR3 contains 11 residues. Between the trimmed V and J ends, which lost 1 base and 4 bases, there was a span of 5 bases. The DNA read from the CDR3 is TGCAGTGCTAGAGGAGGGTACGAG. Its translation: CSARGGYE. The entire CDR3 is CSARGGYEQYF.

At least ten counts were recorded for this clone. The CDR3 loop is CASSDGVAGRYEQFF. The CDR3 bases that were read are TGTGCCAGCAGTGACGGGGTAGCGGGGAGGTATGAG. V is TRBV6-1 and J is TRBJ2-1, with 8 bases aligning to TRBD2. Read sequence stops 3 residues before the CDR3 end, and the germline J gene provides the missing end. V lost 3 bases and J lost 8; bases outside the gene matches: 9. CDR3 length equals 15 residues. Germline V gives CDR1 MNHNS, CDR2 SASEGT.

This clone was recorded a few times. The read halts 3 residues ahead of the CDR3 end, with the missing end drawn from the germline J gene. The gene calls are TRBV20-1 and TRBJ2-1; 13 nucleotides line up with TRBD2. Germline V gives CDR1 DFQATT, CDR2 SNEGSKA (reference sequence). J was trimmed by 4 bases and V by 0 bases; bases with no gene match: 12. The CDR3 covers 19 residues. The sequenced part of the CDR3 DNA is TGCAGTGCTAGAGATCCTGTAACTAGCGGGAGGGCCAGGTACAATGAG. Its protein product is CSARDPVTSGRARYNE. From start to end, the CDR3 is CSARDPVTSGRARYNEQFF.

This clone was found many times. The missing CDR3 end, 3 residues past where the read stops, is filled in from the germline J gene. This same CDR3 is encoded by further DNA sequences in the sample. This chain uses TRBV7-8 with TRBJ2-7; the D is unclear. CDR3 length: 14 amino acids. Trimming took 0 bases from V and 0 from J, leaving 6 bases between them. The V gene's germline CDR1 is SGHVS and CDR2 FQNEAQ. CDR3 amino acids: CASSLAVFSYEQYF. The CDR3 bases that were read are TGTGCCAGCAGCTTAGCCGTGTTCTCCTACGAG.

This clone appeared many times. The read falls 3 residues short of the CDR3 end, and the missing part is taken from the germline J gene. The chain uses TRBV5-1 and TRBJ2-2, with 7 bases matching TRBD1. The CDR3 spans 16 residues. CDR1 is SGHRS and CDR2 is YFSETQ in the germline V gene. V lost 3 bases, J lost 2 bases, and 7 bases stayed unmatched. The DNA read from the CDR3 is TGCGCCAGCAGCTGGGCCCACAGGGGAAACACCGGGGAG. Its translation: CASSWAHRGNTGE. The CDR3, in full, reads CASSWAHRGNTGELFF.

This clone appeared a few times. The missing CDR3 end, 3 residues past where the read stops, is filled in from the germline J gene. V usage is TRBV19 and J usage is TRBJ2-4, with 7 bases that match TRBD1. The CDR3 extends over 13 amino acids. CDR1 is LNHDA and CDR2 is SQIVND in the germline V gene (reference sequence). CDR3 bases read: TGTGCCAGTAGTAAGGACAGGACGGGTGGT. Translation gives CASSKDRTGG. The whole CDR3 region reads CASSKDRTGGQYF.

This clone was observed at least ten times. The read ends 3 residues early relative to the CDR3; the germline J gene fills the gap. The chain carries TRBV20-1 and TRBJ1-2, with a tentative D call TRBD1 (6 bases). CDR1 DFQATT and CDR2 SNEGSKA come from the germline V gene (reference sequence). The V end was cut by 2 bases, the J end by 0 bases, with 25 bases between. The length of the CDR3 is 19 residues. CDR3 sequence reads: CSARNWAGESTSANYGYTF. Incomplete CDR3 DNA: TGCAGTGCTAGAAATTGGGCAGGGGAATCGACCTCGGCTAACTATGGC.

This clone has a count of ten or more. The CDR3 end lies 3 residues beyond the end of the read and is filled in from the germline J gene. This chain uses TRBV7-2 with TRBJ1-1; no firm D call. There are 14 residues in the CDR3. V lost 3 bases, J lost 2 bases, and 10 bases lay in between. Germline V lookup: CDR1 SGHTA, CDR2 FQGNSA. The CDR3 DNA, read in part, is TGTGCCAGCAGCTTCCCGGGGTCCAACACTGAA. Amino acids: CASSFPGSNTE. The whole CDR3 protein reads CASSFPGSNTEAFF. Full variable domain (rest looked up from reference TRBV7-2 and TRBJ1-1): GAGVSQSPSNKVTEKGKDVELRCDPISGHTALYWYRQSLGQGLEFLIYFQGNSAPDKSGLPSDRFSAERTGGSVSTLTIQRTQQEDSAVYLCASSFPGSNTEAFFGQGTRLTVV.

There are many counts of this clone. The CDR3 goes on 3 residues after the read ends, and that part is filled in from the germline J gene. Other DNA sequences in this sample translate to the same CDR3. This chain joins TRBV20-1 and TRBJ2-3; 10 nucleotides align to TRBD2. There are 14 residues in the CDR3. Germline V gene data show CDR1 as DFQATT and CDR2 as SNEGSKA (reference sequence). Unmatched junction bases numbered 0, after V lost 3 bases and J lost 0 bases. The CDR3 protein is CSARTSGSTDTQYF. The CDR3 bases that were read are TGCAGTGCTAGGACTAGCGGGAGCACAGATACG.

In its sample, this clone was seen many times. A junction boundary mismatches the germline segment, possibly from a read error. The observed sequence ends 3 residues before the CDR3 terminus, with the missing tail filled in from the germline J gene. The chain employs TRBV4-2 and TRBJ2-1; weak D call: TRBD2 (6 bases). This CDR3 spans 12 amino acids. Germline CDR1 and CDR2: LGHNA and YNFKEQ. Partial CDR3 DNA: TGCGCCAGCAGTCGCGGGGTCAATGAG. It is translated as CASSRGVNE. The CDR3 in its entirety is CASSRGVNEQFF.

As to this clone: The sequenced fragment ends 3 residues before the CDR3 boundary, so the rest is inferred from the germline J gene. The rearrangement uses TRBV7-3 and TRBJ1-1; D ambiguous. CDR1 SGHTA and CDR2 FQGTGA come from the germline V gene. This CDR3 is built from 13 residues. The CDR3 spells CASSASGKNIAFF. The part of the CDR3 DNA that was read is TGTGCCAGCAGCGCCAGCGGAAAAAACATT. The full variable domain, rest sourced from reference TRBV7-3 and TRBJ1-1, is GAGVSQTPSNKVTEKGKYVELRCDPISGHTALYWYRQSLGQGPEFLIYFQGTGAADDSGLPNDRFFAVRPEGSVSTLKIQRTERGDSAVYLCASSASGKNIAFFGQGTRLTVV.

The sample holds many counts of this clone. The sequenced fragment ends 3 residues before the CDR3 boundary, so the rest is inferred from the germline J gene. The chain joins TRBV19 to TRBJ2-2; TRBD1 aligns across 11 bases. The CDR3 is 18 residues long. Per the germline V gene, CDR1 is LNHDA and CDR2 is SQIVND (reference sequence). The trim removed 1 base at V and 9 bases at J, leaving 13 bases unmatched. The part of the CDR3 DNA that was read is TGTGCCAGTAGTATAGCGGGACAGGGGGTCGTTGAAACACGGGAG. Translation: CASSIAGQGVVETRE. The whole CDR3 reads CASSIAGQGVVETRELFF.

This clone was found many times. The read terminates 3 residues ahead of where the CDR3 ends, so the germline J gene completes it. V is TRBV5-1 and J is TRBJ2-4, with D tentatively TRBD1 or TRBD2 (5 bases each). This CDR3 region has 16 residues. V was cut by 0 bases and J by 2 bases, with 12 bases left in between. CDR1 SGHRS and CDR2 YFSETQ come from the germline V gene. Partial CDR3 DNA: TGCGCCAGCAGCTTGGGAGGGGAGCAGACCAAAAACATT. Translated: CASSLGGEQTKNI. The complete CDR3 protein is CASSLGGEQTKNIQYF.

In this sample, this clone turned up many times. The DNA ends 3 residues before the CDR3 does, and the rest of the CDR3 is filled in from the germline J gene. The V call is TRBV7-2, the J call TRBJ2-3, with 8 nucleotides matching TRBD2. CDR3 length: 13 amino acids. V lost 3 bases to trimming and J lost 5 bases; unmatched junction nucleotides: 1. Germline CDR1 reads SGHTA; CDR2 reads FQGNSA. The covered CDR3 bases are TGTGCCAGCAGCTTCCTAGCGGGAGATACG. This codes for CASSFLAGDT. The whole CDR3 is CASSFLAGDTQYF.